This TCR beta chain emerged from a study of T cells expressing NK-cell markers. Study-level findings and limits: The CD3+CD56-NKG2C+ fraction was also led by these clonotypes in several donors.

CDR3 size: 15 residues. Germline CDR1 reads MNHNS; CDR2 reads SASEGT. Reanalyzing the 5' RACE reads, TCRdb keeps one entry per CDR3 protein, without DNA. This sample's clone table lists fewer than 200,000 distinct CDR3 sequences. Concerning this clonotype itself: Its antigen is not identified.

The chain uses TRBV6-1 and TRBJ1-6; lacking DNA, the TRBD1 call made by TCRdb goes unchecked. The sequence was obtained from a woman aged 18 to 75 in good health. Input material: blood T cells: a sorted CD56 or NKG2C T cell subset, CD4+ or CD8+ T cells, or bulk PBMC T cells (not recorded which). This chain's CDR3 is CASSNGQRVDSPLHF.